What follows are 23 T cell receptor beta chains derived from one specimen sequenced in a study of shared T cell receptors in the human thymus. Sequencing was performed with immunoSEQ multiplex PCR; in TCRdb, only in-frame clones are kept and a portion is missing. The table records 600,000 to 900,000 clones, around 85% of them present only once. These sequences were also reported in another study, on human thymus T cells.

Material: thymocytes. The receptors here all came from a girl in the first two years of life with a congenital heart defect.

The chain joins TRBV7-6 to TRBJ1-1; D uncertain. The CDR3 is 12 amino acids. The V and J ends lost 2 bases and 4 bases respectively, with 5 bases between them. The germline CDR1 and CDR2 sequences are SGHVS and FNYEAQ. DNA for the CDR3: TGTGCCAGCAGCTTAAGAGGCACTGAAGCTTTCTTT. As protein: CASSLRGTEAFF.

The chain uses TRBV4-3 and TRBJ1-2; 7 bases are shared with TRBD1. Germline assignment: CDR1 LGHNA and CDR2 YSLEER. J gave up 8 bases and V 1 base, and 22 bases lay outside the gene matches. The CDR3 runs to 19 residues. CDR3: CASSQGEPGQNPNSVGYTF. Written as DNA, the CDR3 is TGCGCCAGCAGCCAAGGGGAACCGGGACAGAATCCCAACAGCGTGGGCTACACCTTC.

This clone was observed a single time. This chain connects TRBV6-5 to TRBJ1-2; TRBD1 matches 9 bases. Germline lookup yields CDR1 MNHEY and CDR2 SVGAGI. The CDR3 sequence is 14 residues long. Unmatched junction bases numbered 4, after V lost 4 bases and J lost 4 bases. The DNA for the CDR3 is TGTGCCAGCAGTTGGGACAGGGCTTGCTATGGCTACACCTTC. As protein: CASSWDRACYGYTF.

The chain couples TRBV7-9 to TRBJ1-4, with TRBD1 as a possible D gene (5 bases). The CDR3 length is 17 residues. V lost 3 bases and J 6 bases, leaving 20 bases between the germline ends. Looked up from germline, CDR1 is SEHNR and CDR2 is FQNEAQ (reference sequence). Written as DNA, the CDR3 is TGTGCCAGCAGCTTGGGATTTTGCTTGACAGAACATGAAAAACTGTTTTTT. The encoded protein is CASSLGFCLTEHEKLFF.

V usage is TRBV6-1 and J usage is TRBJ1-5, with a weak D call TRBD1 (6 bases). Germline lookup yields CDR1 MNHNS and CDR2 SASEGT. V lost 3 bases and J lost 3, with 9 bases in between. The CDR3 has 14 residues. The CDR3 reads CASSESGVNQPQHF. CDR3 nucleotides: TGTGCCAGCAGTGAGTCAGGGGTCAATCAGCCCCAGCATTTT.

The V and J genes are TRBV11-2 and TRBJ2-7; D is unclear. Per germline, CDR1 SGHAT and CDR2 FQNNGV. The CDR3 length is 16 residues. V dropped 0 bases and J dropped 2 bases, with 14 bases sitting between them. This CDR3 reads CASSLENSRSTYEQYF. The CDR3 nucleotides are TGTGCCAGCAGCTTAGAGAACAGCCGCTCCACCTACGAGCAGTACTTC.

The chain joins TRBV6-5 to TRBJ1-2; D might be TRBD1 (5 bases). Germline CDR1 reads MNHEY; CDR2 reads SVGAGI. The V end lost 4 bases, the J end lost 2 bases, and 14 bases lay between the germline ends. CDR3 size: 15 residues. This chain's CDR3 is CASSSQSKGNYGYTF. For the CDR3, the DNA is TGTGCCAGCAGTTCCCAGAGTAAGGGGAACTATGGCTACACCTTC.

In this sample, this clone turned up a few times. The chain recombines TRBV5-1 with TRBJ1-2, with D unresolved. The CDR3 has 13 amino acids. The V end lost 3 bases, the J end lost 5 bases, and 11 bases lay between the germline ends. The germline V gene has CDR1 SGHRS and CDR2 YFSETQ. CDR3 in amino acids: CASSSRRRYGYTF. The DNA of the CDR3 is TGCGCCAGCAGCTCCCGGAGAAGATATGGCTACACCTTC.

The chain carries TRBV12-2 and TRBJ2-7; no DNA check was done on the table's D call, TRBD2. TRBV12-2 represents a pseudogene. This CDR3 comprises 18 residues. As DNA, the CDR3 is TGTGCAAGTCGCTACCGAAAATATAGCGGGGGCAGTCTGAGGGAGCAGTACTTC. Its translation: CASRYRKYSGGSLREQYF.

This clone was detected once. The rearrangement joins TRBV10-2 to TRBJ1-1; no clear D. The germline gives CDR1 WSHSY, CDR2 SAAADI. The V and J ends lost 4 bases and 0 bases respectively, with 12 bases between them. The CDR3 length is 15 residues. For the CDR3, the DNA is TGCGCCAGCAGTGCCTTTACGGGGTTGAACACTGAAGCTTTCTTT. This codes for CASSAFTGLNTEAFF.

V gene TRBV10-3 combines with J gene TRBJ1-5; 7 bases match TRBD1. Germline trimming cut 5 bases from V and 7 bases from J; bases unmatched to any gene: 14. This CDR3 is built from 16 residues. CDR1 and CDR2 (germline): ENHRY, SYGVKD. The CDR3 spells CAISNSTGERRQPQHF. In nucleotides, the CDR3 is TGTGCCATCAGTAATTCTACAGGGGAGCGTAGACAGCCCCAGCATTTT.

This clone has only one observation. The CDR3 region has the DNA TGTGCCAGCAGCTTGGTAGGCGGGACAGGTTACGAGCAGTACTTC. Protein product: CASSLVGGTGYEQYF. The gene calls are TRBV5-4 and TRBJ2-7; TRBD1 matches at 8 bases. CDR1 is SGHNT and CDR2 is YYREEE in the germline V gene (reference sequence). The junction had 6 bases not matched to a gene; V was cut back by 0 bases and J by 4 bases. The CDR3 loop spans 15 amino acids.

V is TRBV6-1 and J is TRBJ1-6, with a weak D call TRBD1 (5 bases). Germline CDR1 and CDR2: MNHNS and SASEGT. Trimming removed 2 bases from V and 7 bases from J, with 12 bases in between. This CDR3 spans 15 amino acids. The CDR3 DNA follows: TGTGCCAGCAGTGAACGGGGGACCGTGAATTCACCCCTCCACTTT. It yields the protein CASSERGTVNSPLHF.

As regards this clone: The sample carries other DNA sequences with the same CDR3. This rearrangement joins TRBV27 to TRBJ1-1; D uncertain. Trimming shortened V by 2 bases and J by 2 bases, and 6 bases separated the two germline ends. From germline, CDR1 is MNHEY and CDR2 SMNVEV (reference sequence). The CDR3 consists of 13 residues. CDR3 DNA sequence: TGTGCCAGCAGTTTAAACAGAAACACTGAAGCTTTCTTT. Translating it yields CASSLNRNTEAFF.

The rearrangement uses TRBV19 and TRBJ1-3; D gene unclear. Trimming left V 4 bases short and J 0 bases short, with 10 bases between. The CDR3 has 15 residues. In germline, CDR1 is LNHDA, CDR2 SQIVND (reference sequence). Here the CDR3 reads CASSSPTDSGNTIYF. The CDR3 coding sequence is TGTGCCAGTAGTAGCCCAACTGACTCTGGAAACACCATATATTTT.

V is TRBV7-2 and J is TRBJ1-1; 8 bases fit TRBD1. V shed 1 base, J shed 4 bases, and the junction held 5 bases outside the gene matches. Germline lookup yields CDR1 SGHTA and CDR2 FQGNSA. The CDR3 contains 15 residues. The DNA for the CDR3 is TGTGCCAGCAGCTTAGATCCAGGGGGCCTCACTGAAGCTTTCTTT. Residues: CASSLDPGGLTEAFF. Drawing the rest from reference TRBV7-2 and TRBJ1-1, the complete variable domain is GAGVSQSPSNKVTEKGKDVELRCDPISGHTALYWYRQSLGQGLEFLIYFQGNSAPDKSGLPSDRFSAERTGGSVSTLTIQRTQQEDSAVYLCASSLDPGGLTEAFFGQGTRLTVV.

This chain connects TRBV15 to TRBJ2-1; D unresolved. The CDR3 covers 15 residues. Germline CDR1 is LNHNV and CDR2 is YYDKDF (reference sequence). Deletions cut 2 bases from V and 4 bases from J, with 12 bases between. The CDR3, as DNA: TGTGCCACCAGCAGACCCCACACAGAGTACAATGAGCAGTTCTTC. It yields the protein CATSRPHTEYNEQFF.

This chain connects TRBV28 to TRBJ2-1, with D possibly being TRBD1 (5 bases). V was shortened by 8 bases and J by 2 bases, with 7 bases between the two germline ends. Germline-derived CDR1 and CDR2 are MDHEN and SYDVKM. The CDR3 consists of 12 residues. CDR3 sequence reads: CASGQPYNEQFF. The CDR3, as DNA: TGTGCCAGCGGACAACCCTACAATGAGCAGTTCTTC.

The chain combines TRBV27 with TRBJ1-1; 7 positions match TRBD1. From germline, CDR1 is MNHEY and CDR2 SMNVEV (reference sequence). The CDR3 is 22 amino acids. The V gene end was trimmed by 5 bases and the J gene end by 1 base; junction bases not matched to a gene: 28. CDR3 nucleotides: TGTGCCAGCAGTCCTAGCCCCCACCGGGACAGACGCGAACACAATGAGAACACTGAAGCTTTCTTT. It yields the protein CASSPSPHRDRREHNENTEAFF.

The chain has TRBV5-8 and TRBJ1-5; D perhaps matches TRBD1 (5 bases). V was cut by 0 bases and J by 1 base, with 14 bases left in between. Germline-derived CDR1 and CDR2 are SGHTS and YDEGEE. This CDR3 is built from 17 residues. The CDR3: CASSLVAGEMSNQPQHF. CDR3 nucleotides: TGTGCCAGCAGCTTGGTTGCGGGGGAAATGAGCAATCAGCCCCAGCATTTT.

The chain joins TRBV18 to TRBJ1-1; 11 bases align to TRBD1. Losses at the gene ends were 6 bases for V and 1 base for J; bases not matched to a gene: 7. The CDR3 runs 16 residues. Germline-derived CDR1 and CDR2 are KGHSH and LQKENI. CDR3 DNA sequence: TGTGCCAGCTCGGCGCCCGGGACAGGGGGGAACACTGAAGCTTTCTTT. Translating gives CASSAPGTGGNTEAFF. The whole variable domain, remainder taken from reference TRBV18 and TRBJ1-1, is NAGVMQNPRHLVRRRGQEARLRCSPMKGHSHVYWYRQLPEEGLKFMVYLQKENIIDESGMPKERFSAEFPKEGPSILRIQQVVRGDSAAYFCASSAPGTGGNTEAFFGQGTRLTVV.

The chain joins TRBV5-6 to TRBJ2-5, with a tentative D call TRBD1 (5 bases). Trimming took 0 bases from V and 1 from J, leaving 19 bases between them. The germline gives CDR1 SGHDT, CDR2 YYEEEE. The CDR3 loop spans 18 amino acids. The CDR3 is CASSLGPRQRLSQETQYF. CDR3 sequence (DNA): TGTGCCAGCAGCTTGGGGCCCCGACAGAGACTGAGCCAAGAGACCCAGTACTTC.

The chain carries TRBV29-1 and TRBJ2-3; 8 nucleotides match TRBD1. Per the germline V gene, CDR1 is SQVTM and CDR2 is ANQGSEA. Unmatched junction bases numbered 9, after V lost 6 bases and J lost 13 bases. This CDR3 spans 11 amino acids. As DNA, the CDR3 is TGCAGCGTCTTAAGACAGGGGTTGGAGTATTTT. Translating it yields CSVLRQGLEYF.